These 16 T cell receptor beta chains were sequenced from one sample in a study of control samples from healthy donors and cancer patients. Method: immunoSEQ multiplex PCR; TCRdb's copy keeps in-frame clones and lacks some. The table records 150,000 or so clones, under 95% of them present only once. The sequencing sample was made of blood. These receptors came from a man aged 18 to 30 in good health.

In DNA form, the CDR3 reads TGTGCCAGCACGCGCGGGACTAGCGGGATCAATGAGCAGTTCTTC. It translates to CASTRGTSGINEQFF. This chain uses TRBV7-3 with TRBJ2-1; 13 nucleotides match TRBD2. Germline V gene sequence: CDR1 SGHTA, CDR2 FQGTGA. The CDR3 totals 15 residues. Germline trimming cut 7 bases from V and 6 bases from J; bases unmatched to any gene: 6. The full variable domain, its missing parts supplied by reference TRBV7-3 and TRBJ2-1, is GAGVSQTPSNKVTEKGKYVELRCDPISGHTALYWYRQSLGQGPEFLIYFQGTGAADDSGLPNDRFFAVRPEGSVSTLKIQRTERGDSAVYLCASTRGTSGINEQFFGPGTRLTVL.

The chain employs TRBV19 and TRBJ2-3; D is unresolved. The V end lost 8 bases, the J end lost 0 bases, and 15 bases lay between the germline ends. The CDR3 has 15 residues. Germline CDR1 LNHDA, CDR2 SQIVND (reference sequence). The CDR3 spells CASGLDGSSTDTQYF. CDR3 nucleotide sequence: TGTGCCAGTGGTCTAGACGGCTCTAGCACAGATACGCAGTATTTT.

The chain links TRBV30 to TRBJ1-3; D not certain. The V end was cut by 0 bases, the J end by 0 bases, with 9 bases between. The CDR3 is 15 amino acids. Germline CDR1 is GTSNPN and CDR2 is SVGIG (reference sequence). The CDR3 spells CAWSVGYSSGNTIYF. The CDR3 nucleotides read TGTGCCTGGAGTGTGGGTTACAGCTCTGGAAACACCATATATTTT.

This chain uses TRBV19 with TRBJ1-4, with TRBD1 matching 11 bases. Germline V gene data show CDR1 as LNHDA and CDR2 as SQIVND (reference sequence). V was pared by 3 bases and J by 0 bases, with 6 bases of the junction left unmatched. CDR3 length: 18 amino acids. The CDR3 nucleotides read TGTGCCAGTAGTATTTGGACAGGGGGCTTTGCAACTAATGAAAAACTGTTTTTT. This codes for CASSIWTGGFATNEKLFF.

The CDR3, as DNA: TGTGCCAGCAGACAGGACAGGGACGCCTACACTGAAGCTTTCTTT. This encodes CASRQDRDAYTEAFF. The chain uses TRBV6-5 and TRBJ1-1; 8 positions agree with TRBD1. Trimming cost V 6 bases and J 3 bases; bases outside gene matches: 9. Looked up from germline, CDR1 is MNHEY and CDR2 is SVGAGI. The length of the CDR3 is 15 residues.

This clone was seen just once. The V and J genes are TRBV7-9 and TRBJ2-5; the match to TRBD2 covers 9 bases. CDR1 is SEHNR and CDR2 is FQNEAQ in the germline V gene (reference sequence). CDR3 length equals 14 residues. V shed 0 bases and J 4 bases; nucleotides not matched to a gene: 0. The CDR3 DNA reads as TGTGCCAGCAGCTTAGCACTAGCGGGAGAGACCCAGTACTTC. This gives the protein CASSLALAGETQYF.

The gene calls are TRBV19 and TRBJ1-2; possibly TRBD1 for D (5 bases). Looked up from germline, CDR1 is LNHDA and CDR2 is SQIVND (reference sequence). Deletions cut 7 bases from V and 6 bases from J, with 18 bases between. The CDR3 has 14 amino acids. CDR3 coding DNA: TGTGCCAGTACCCTAGGGAGAGGGGTCCATGGCTACACCTTC. Amino acids: CASTLGRGVHGYTF.

The sample holds one count of this clone. The genes are TRBV10-3 and TRBJ2-7, with D perhaps being TRBD1 or TRBD2 (5 bases each). CDR1 is ENHRY and CDR2 is SYGVKD in the germline V gene. V was shortened by 3 bases and J by 0 bases, with 15 bases between the two germline ends. This CDR3 region has 16 residues. CDR3 region: CAISDPGTASSYEQYF. Here the CDR3 DNA reads TGTGCCATCAGTGACCCCGGGACGGCTAGCTCCTACGAGCAGTACTTC.

The chain is built from TRBV5-1 and TRBJ2-3, with TRBD2 identical over 8 bases. The CDR3 has 15 residues. V trimming: 0 bases; J trimming: 1 base; junction bases outside the gene matches: 1. The germline gives CDR1 SGHRS, CDR2 YFSETQ. In DNA, the CDR3 is TGCGCCAGCAGCTTGGAACTAGCGGGCACAGATACGCAGTATTTT. Its translation: CASSLELAGTDTQYF.

The rearrangement uses TRBV2 and TRBJ1-1; 10 bases match TRBD1. The CDR3 is 13 residues long. Germline loops: CDR1 SNHLY, CDR2 FYNNEI. Losses at the gene ends were 6 bases for V and 5 bases for J; bases not matched to a gene: 3. The CDR3 region is CASRPGQGTEAFF. As DNA, the CDR3 is TGTGCCAGCAGGCCGGGACAGGGGACTGAAGCTTTCTTT.

This chain links TRBV27 with TRBJ1-1, with a possible D match to TRBD1 (5 bases). The germline gives CDR1 MNHEY, CDR2 SMNVEV (reference sequence). The CDR3 loop spans 18 amino acids. Trimming left V 7 bases short and J 3 bases short, with 27 bases between. The CDR3 is CASTQRPGGRAIHTEAFF. As DNA, the CDR3 is TGTGCCAGCACCCAAAGACCCGGGGGGAGGGCGATTCACACTGAAGCTTTCTTT.

CDR3 coding DNA: TGTGCCAGCAGCATGACAGGATACGAGCAGTACTTC. It is translated as CASSMTGYEQYF. The chain carries TRBV5-5 and TRBJ2-7; tentative D call: TRBD1 (6 bases). V gave up 4 bases and J gave up 4 bases, with 9 bases separating them. CDR1 SGHKS and CDR2 YYEKEE come from the germline V gene (reference sequence). There are 12 residues in the CDR3.

The chain carries TRBV29-1 and TRBJ1-1; no firm D call. The germline CDR1 and CDR2 sequences are SQVTM and ANQGSEA. This CDR3 comprises 11 residues. The chain's CDR3 is CTSGMNTEAFF. The CDR3 DNA follows: TGCACCTCGGGAATGAACACTGAAGCTTTCTTT.

The V call is TRBV5-1, the J call TRBJ2-1; D gene uncertain. This CDR3 contains 16 residues. Trimming stripped 0 bases from V and 3 bases from J, with 13 bases between. Germline V lookup: CDR1 SGHRS, CDR2 YFSETQ. In DNA, the CDR3 is TGCGCCAGCAGCTTGGTCGTAGTGGGCTACTACAATGAGCAGTTCTTC. It specifies CASSLVVVGYYNEQFF.

This chain's CDR3 is CASSQGQGLGYGYTF. The CDR3 DNA sequence: TGCGCCAGCAGCCAAGGGCAGGGCCTTGGCTATGGCTACACCTTC. This sequence joins TRBV4-1 and TRBJ1-2, with D perhaps TRBD1 (5 bases). This CDR3 is 15 amino acids long. Looked up from germline, CDR1 is MGHRA and CDR2 is YSYEKL. Trimming removed 1 base from V and 4 bases from J, with 13 bases in between.

The V call is TRBV2, the J call TRBJ2-7, with D tentatively TRBD1 or TRBD2 (5 bases each). Germline loops: CDR1 SNHLY, CDR2 FYNNEI. CDR3 length equals 15 residues. V was pared by 10 bases and J by 2 bases, with 21 bases between. Here the CDR3 DNA reads TGTGCCACCACGGACTTCCGGGACCGCACCTACGAGCAGTACTTC. This sequence encodes CATTDFRDRTYEQYF.